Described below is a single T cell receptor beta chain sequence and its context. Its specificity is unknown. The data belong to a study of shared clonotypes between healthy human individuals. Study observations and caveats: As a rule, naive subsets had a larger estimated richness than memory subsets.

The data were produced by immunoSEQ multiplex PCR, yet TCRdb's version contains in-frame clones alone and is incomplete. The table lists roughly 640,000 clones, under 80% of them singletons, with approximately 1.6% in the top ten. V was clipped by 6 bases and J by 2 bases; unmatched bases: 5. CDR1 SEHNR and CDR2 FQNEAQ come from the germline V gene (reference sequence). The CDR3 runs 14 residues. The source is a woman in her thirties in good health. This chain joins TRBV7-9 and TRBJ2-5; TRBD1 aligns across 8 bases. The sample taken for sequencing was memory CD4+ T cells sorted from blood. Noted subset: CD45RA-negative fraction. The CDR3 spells CASSPGQEQETQYF. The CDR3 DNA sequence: TGTGCCAGCAGTCCGGGACAGGAGCAAGAGACCCAGTACTTC. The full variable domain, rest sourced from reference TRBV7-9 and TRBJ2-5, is DTGVSQNPRHKITKRGQNVTFRCDPISEHNRLYWYRQTLGQGPEFLTYFQNEAQLEKSRLLSDRFSAERPKGSFSTLEIQRTEQGDSAMYLCASSPGQEQETQYFGPGTRLLVL.